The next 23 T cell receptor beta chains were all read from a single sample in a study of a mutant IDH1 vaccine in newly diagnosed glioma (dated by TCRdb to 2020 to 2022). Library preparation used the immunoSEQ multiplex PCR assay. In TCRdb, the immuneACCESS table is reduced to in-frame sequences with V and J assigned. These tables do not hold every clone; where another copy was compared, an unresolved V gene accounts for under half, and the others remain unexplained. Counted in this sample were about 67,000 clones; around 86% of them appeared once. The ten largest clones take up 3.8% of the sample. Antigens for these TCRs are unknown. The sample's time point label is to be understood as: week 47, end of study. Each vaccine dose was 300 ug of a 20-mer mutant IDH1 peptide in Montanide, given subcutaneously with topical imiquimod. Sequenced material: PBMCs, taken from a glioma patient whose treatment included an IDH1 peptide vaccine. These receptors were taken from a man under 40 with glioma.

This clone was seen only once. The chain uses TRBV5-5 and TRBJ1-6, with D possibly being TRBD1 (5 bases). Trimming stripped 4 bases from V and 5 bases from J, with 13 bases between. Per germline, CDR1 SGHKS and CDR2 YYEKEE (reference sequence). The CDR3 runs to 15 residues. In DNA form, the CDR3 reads TGTGCCAGCAGCGGAACGACAGCGGATAATTCACCCCTCCACTTT. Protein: CASSGTTADNSPLHF.

Written as DNA, the CDR3 is TGCGCCAGCAGCCAAGGGATGGTTACAGAAACCTACGAGCAGTACTTC. It encodes CASSQGMVTETYEQYF. The rearrangement joins TRBV4-1 to TRBJ2-7; no clear D. Germline V CDR1 and CDR2: MGHRA, YSYEKL. The CDR3 is 16 amino acids. V lost 1 base, J lost 2 bases, and 15 bases lay in between.

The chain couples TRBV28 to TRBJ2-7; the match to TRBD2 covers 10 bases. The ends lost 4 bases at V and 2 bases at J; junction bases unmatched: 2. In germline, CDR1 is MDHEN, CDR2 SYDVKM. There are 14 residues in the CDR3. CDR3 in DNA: TGTGCCAGCAGTTCGGGACTAGCGCCCTACGAGCAGTACTTC. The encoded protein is CASSSGLAPYEQYF.

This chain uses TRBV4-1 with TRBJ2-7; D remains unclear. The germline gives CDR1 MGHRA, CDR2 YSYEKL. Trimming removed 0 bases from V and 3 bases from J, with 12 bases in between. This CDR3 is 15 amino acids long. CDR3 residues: CASSQDGPGLYEQYF. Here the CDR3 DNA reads TGCGCCAGCAGCCAAGATGGCCCGGGCCTCTACGAGCAGTACTTC.

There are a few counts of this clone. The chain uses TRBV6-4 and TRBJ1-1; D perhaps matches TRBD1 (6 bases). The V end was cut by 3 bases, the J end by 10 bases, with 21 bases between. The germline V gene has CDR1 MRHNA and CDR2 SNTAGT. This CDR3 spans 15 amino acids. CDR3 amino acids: CASSEEGTGKYRAFF. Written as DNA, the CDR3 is TGTGCCAGCAGTGAGGAAGGAACAGGGAAGTATAGAGCTTTCTTT.

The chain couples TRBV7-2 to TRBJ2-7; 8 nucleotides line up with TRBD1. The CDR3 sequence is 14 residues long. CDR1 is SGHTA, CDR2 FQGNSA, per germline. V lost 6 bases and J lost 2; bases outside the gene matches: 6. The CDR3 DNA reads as TGTGCCAGCAGACCCCCGGACAGGGCCTACGAGCAGTACTTC. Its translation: CASRPPDRAYEQYF.

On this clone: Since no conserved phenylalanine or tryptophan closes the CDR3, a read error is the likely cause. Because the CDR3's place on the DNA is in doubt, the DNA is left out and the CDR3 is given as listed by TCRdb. The CDR3: CASSLAGTGIYRI. The chain combines TRBV5-6 with TRBJ1-6; the D call in the table, TRBD1, was not verified against the DNA. Germline V CDR1 and CDR2: SGHDT, YYEEEE. Termini included, the CDR3 measures 13 amino acids.

The CDR3 DNA reads TGTGCCTGGACCCGACCCACCTACAATGAGCAGTTCTTC. It specifies CAWTRPTYNEQFF. This rearrangement joins TRBV30 to TRBJ2-1; D is undetermined. Per germline, CDR1 GTSNPN and CDR2 SVGIG (reference sequence). The CDR3 length is 13 residues. The V gene lost 4 bases and the J gene lost 2 bases, with 9 bases spanning the gap.

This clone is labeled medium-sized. The CDR3 DNA follows: TGTGCCAGCACCAAGACAGGGGGCGCCGGGGAGCTGTTTTTT. Amino acid sequence: CASTKTGGAGELFF. The rearrangement joins TRBV6-6 to TRBJ2-2; TRBD1 aligns across 10 bases. This CDR3 region has 14 residues. V trimming: 7 bases; J trimming: 6 bases; junction bases outside the gene matches: 5. Per germline, CDR1 MNHNY and CDR2 SVGAGI (reference sequence).

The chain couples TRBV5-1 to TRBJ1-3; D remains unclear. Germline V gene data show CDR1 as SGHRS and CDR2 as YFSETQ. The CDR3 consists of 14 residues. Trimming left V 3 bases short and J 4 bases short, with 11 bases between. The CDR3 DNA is TGCGCCAGCAGCTCCACCGGACTAGGAAACACCATATATTTT. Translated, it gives CASSSTGLGNTIYF.

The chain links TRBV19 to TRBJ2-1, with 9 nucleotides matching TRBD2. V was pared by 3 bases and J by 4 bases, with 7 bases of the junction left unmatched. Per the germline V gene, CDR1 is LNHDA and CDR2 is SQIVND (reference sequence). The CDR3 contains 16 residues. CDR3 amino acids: CASSIVAGGLYNEQFF. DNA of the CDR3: TGTGCCAGTAGTATTGTGGCGGGGGGGCTGTACAATGAGCAGTTCTTC.

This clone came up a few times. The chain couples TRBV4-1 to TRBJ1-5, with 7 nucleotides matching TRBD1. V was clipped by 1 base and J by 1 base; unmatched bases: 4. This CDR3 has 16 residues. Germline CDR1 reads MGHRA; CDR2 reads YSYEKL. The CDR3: CASSQVLRGSNQPQHF. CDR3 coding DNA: TGCGCCAGCAGCCAAGTTCTCAGGGGGAGCAATCAGCCCCAGCATTTT.

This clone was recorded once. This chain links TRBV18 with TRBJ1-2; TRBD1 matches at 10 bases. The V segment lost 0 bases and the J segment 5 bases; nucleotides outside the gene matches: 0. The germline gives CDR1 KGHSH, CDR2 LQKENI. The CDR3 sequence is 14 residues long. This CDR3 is CASSPPGQGYGYTF. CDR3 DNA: TGTGCCAGCTCACCACCGGGACAGGGGTATGGCTACACCTTC.

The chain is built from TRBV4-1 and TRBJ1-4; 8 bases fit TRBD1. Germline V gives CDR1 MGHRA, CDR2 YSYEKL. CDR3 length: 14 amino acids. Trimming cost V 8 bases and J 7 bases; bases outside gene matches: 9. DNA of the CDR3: TGCGCCAGCCATAGGACAGGGCTAAGTGAAAAACTGTTTTTT. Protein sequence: CASHRTGLSEKLFF.

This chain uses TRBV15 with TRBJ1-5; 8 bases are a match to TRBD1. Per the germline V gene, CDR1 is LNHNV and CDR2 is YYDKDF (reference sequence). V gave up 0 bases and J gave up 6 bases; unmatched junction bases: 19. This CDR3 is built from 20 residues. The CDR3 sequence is CATSRERGQGGIPLGQPQHF. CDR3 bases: TGTGCCACCAGCAGAGAAAGAGGACAGGGCGGTATTCCCCTGGGTCAGCCCCAGCATTTT.

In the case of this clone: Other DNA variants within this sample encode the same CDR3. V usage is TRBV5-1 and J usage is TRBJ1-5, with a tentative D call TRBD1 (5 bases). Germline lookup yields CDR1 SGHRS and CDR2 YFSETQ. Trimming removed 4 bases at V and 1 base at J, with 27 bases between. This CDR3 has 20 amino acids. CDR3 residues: CASSPPGQPKGILSNQPQHF. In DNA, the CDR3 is TGCGCCAGCAGCCCGCCGGGGCAGCCGAAGGGTATATTAAGCAATCAGCCCCAGCATTTT.

The CDR3, as DNA: TGTGCCAGCAGACCTGAGACAGGCTTGGGGGAAAAACTGTTTTTT. Protein sequence: CASRPETGLGEKLFF. This chain connects TRBV28 to TRBJ1-4; D may be TRBD1 (6 bases). Germline CDR1 reads MDHEN; CDR2 reads SYDVKM. The V and J ends lost 6 bases and 8 bases respectively, with 19 bases between them. The CDR3 extends over 15 amino acids.

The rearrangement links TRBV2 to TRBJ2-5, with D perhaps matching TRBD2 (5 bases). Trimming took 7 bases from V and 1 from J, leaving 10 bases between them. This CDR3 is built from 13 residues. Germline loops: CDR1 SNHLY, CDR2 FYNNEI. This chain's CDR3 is CASTGSAQETQYF. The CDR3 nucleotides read TGTGCCAGCACGGGGAGCGCCCAAGAGACCCAGTACTTC.

The CDR3 region has the DNA TGTGCCATCAATGGGGGGGTGAATTCACCCCTCCACTTT. It specifies CAINGGVNSPLHF. V gene TRBV10-3 combines with J gene TRBJ1-6; D may be TRBD1 (5 bases). The V end lost 7 bases, the J end lost 7 bases, and 11 bases lay between the germline ends. Germline values: CDR1 ENHRY, CDR2 SYGVKD. CDR3 length equals 13 residues.

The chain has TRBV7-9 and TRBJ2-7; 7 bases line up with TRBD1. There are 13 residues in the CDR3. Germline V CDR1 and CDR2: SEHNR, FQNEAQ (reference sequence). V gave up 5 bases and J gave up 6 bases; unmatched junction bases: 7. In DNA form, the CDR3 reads TGTGCCAGCAGCGGAGAGACAGGGTTCGAGCAGTACTTC. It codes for CASSGETGFEQYF.

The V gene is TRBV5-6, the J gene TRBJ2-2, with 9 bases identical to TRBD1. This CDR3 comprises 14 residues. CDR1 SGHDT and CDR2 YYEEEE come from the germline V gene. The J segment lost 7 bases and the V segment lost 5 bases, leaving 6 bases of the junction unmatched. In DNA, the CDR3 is TGTGCCAGCAGTTGGGGGACAGGGTTCGGGGAGCTGTTTTTT. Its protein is CASSWGTGFGELFF.

CDR3 residues: CASRLVRGFGSSYNSPLHF. As DNA, the CDR3 is TGTGCCAGCAGATTAGTTCGGGGGTTCGGAAGCTCCTATAATTCACCCCTCCACTTT. The chain uses TRBV27 and TRBJ1-6, with D possibly matching TRBD1 (5 bases). Germline V gives CDR1 MNHEY, CDR2 SMNVEV (reference sequence). The CDR3 length is 19 residues. V gave up 6 bases and J gave up 0 bases, with 21 bases separating them.

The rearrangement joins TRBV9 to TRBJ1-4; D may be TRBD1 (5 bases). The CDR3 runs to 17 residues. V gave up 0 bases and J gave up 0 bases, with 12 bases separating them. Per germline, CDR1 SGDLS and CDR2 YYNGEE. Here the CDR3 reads CASSVEGGHATNEKLFF. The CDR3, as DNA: TGTGCCAGCAGCGTAGAGGGAGGACATGCAACTAATGAAAAACTGTTTTTT.